This T cell receptor (beta chain) stems from a study of T cells after somatic rescue of genetic block. From germline, CDR1 is GTSNPN and CDR2 SVGIG (reference sequence). This CDR3 is 15 amino acids long. Trimming cost V 5 bases and J 2 bases, with 16 bases left between them. TCRdb's table, derived via immunoSEQ multiplex PCR, lists solely in-frame clones and lacks some. The top ten clones hold approximately 1.3% of a sample with around 100,000 clones, around nine tenths of them seen once. This TCR derives from a woman aged 18-29 years. The V gene is TRBV30, the J gene TRBJ2-1; D may be TRBD1 or TRBD2 (6 bases each). Sequencing input: peripheral blood mononuclear cells (PBMCs). The CDR3, as DNA: TGTGCCTGGGGGATTACAGGGACTGCCTACAATGAGCAGTTCTTC. Protein product: CAWGITGTAYNEQFF.